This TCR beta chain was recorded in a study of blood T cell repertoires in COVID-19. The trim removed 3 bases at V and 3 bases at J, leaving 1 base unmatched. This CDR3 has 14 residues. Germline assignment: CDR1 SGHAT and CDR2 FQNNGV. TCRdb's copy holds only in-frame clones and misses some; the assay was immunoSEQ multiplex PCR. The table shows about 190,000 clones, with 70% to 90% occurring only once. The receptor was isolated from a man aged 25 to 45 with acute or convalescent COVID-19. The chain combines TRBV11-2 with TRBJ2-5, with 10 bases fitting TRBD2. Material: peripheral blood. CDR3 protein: CASSFGLAEETQYF. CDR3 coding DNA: TGTGCCAGCAGCTTTGGACTAGCGGAAGAGACCCAGTACTTC.